This entry describes one TCR beta chain. Germline values: CDR1 SGHAT, CDR2 FQNNGV. This CDR3 is built from 14 residues. V lost 4 bases and J lost 2, with 11 bases in between. This sample is drawn from a study of blood T cell repertoires in COVID-19. Clones were read by immunoSEQ multiplex PCR, and TCRdb kept only the in-frame ones, dropping some. The sample lists approximately 130,000 clones, 87% occurring once. Sequencing used peripheral blood. The receptor's source is a woman aged 50 to 65 with acute or convalescent COVID-19. This sequence joins TRBV11-2 and TRBJ1-1; D gene unclear. CDR3 coding DNA: TGTGCCAGCAGCTCCAACCTAGCAAACACTGAAGCTTTCTTT. This sequence encodes CASSSNLANTEAFF.